This TCR beta chain was profiled in a study of beta chain features in type 1 diabetes (dated by TCRdb to between 2017 and 2018). For context, the study as a whole: Mean age, gender distribution, total cell number and subset yield were not different between patients and healthy donors. Whereas all 30 or so donors provided naive and central memory subsets, regulatory and stem cell-like memory subsets were isolated from just 8 patients and roughly 8 healthy donors. In the study, TCRB repertoires of sorted circulating CD4+ T cell subsets from recently diagnosed type 1 diabetes patients were compared with those of matched healthy donors. A total of 85 million to 140 million sorted cells were examined across all samples, and the number of cells per subset was strongly correlated with RNA yield. The investigation overall reported the following: Naive, central memory and regulatory TCRB repertoires appeared more similar among patients than among healthy donors. Fewer insertions and more nucleotide deletions at VDJ recombination sites were observed in patients with type 1 diabetes, implying thymic rearrangement abnormalities. Sequencing cDNA rather than genomic DNA could over-represent highly expressing activated cells, although activation and CD3 levels did not differ between groups. PCR might favor shorter templates, but patient and control samples were amplified and corrected together, so any skew would affect both groups equally. HLA sub-analyses involved small numbers of individuals, so any influence of HLA type on TCRB rearrangement remained unresolved. Type 1 diabetes patients showed a moderate but significant shortening of TCRB CDR3 length in all four CD4+ subsets.

The entire isolated RNA was reverse transcribed using the High Capacity cDNA Reverse Transcription Kit, and thus expressed TCRB transcripts were sequenced. Naive, central memory and regulatory T cell samples underwent deep immunoSEQ sequencing, averaging around 3.6 million total reads per sample. Sorted cells were lysed in RLT buffer, and RNA was extracted using DNase-treated RNeasy Micro or Mini kits according to cell number. Each cell subset was processed separately to prevent cross-contamination, with patient and healthy donor samples processed together. The immunoSEQ multiplex PCR was used to amplify TCRB sequences from cDNA, generating 87-bp fragments that spanned the CDR3 region. Sequencing of the amplicons was performed on the Illumina HiSeq platform. Per the source publication's procedure: PCR bias was computationally corrected using synthetic template baselines, reads within Hamming distance 2 were collapsed, and singletons that could not be merged were discarded. Reads were aligned against IMGT so that V, D and J genes, CDR3 length and insertions or deletions at six rearrangement sites could be assigned. Within each subset, clonotype counts were normalized to sorted cell number, after which true diversity and Gini coefficients were computed with the tcR R package. The overlap coefficient, calculated on TCRB nucleotide sequences, was used to measure repertoire sharing. TCRdb provides this immuneACCESS table in a form limited to in-frame rearrangements. Some clones are lacking; in checked studies, under half of them reflect an unresolved V gene, and why the rest are absent is not known. V, J and clone size are taken as reported in that table, and D and trimming were inferred from the DNA itself. Here the sample has around 290,000 clones; under 8.5% occur a single time. Approximately 0.99% of the sample comes from the top ten.

Each donor gave one peripheral blood draw, averaging about 120 mL, which was collected into heparinised tubes. Using a panel that included CD45RO, CCR7, CD25, CD127, CD95 and CD27, naive, central memory, regulatory and stem cell-like memory CD4+ T cells were sorted on a BD FACSAria II. All sorted populations exceeded 98% purity. PBMCs were separated immediately by Lymphoprep density gradient centrifugation and were stained directly, without being cultured. So that batch effects would be minimized, each experiment stained and sorted samples in pairs, pairing one healthy donor with one patient. This clone was observed a few times. The antigen it binds to is not known. Nothing much larger sits one base from this clone, and base qualities are not available. CDR1 is given as SGHNT and CDR2 as YENEEA, both from the germline V gene. Trimming costs V 1 base and J 4 bases, and their ends lie 12 bases apart. Counted from cysteine to phenylalanine, this CDR3 has 15 amino acids. The entry retains the CDR3 DNA only, 45 bases that are in frame from base 1.

The sequenced sample consisted of central memory CD4+ T cells from blood. The source of this sequence is a woman under 30 in good health. The sequence is built from TRBV11-3 and TRBJ2-3; TRBD1 is a possible D gene, resting on 6 matching bases. The nucleotide sequence is given as TGTGCCAGCAGCTTAGCCGGGACATATCCAGATACGCAGTATTTT. It encodes CASSLAGTYPDTQYF.